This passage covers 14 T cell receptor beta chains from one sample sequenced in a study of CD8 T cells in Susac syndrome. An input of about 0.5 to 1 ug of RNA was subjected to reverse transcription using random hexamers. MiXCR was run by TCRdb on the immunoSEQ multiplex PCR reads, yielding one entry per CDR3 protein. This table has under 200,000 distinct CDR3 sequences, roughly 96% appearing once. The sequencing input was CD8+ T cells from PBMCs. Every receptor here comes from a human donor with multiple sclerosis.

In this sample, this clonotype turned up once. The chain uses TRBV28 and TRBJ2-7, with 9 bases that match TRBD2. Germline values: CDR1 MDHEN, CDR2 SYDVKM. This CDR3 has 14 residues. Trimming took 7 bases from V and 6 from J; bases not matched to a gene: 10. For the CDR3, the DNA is TGTGCCAGCACCTTCGGCGGGAGGGCCGCCGAGCAGTACTTC. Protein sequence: CASTFGGRAAEQYF. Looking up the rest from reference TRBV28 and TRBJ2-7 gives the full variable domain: DVKVTQSSRYLVKRTGEKVFLECVQDMDHENMFWYRQDPGLGLRLIYFSYDVKMKEKGDIPEGYSVSREKKERFSLILESASTNQTSMYLCASTFGGRAAEQYFGPGTRLTVT.

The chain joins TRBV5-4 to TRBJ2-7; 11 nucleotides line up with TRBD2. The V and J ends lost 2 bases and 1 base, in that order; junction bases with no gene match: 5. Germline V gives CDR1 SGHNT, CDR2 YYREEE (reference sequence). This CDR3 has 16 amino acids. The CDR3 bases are TGTGCCAGCAGCTTTACCGGGACTAGCGGTTCCTACGAGCAGTACTTC. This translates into CASSFTGTSGSYEQYF.

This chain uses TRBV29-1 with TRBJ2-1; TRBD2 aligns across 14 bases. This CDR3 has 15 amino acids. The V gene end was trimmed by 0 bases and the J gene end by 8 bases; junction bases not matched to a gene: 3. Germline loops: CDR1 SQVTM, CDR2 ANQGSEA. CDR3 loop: CSVEEGTSGSDEQFF. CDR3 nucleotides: TGCAGCGTTGAAGAGGGGACTAGCGGGAGTGATGAGCAGTTCTTC.

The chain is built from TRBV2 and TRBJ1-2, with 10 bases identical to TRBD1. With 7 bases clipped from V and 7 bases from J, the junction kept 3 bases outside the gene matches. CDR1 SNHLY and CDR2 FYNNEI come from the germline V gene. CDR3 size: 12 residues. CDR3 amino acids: CASIGTGAGYTF. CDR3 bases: TGTGCCAGCATTGGGACAGGGGCTGGCTACACCTTC.

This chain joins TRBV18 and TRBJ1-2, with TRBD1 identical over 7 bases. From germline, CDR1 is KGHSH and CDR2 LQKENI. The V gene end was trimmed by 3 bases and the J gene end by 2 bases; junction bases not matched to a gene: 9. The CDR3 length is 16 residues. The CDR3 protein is CASSPRDRLNNYGYTF. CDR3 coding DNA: TGTGCCAGCTCACCCCGGGACAGACTAAACAACTATGGCTACACCTTC.

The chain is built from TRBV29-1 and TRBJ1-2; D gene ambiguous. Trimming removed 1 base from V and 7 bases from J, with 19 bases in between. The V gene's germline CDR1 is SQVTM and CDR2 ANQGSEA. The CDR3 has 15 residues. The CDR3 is CSVEVHGPGSGGYTF. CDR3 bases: TGCAGCGTTGAAGTCCATGGACCCGGGTCAGGTGGCTACACCTTC.

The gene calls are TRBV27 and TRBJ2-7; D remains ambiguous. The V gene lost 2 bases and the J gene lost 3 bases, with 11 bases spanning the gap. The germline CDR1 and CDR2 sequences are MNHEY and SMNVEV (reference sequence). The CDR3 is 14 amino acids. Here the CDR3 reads CASSLTSGNYEQYF. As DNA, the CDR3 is TGTGCCAGCAGTTTAACTTCGGGTAACTACGAGCAGTACTTC.

CDR3 sequence reads: CASSGGLAGDDTGELFF. The CDR3 DNA is TGTGCCAGCAGCGGGGGACTAGCGGGAGATGACACCGGGGAGCTGTTTTTT. This rearrangement joins TRBV5-4 to TRBJ2-2, with 14 bases identical to TRBD2. Germline lookup yields CDR1 SGHNT and CDR2 YYREEE (reference sequence). With V trimmed by 4 bases and J by 3 bases, 5 bases remained unmatched. This CDR3 is 17 amino acids long.

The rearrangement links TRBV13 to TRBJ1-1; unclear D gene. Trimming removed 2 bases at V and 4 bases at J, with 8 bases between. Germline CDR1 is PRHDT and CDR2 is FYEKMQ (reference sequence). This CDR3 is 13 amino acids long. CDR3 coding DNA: TGTGCCAGCAGCTTATCCCCAGGCACTGAAGCTTTCTTT. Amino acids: CASSLSPGTEAFF.

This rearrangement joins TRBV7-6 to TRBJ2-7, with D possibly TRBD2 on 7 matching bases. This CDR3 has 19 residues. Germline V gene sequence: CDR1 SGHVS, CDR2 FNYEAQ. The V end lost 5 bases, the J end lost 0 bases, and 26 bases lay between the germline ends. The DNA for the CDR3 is TGTGCCAGCAGCCCGGGGAGACCGCGGGGGCTAGCGGACTCCTACGAGCAGTACTTC. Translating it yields CASSPGRPRGLADSYEQYF.

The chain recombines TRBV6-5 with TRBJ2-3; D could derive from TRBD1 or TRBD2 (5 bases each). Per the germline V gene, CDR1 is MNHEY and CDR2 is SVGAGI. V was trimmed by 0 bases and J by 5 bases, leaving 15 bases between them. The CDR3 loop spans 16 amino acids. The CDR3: CASSYSAGAAQDTQYF. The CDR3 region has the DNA TGTGCCAGCAGTTACTCAGCCGGGGCGGCTCAAGATACGCAGTATTTT.

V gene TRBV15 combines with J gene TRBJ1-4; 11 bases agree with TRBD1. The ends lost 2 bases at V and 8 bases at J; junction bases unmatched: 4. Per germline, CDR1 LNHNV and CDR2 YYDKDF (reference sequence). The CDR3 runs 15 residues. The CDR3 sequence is CATSRPDRGREKLFF. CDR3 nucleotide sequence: TGTGCCACCAGCAGACCGGACAGGGGGCGAGAAAAACTGTTTTTT.

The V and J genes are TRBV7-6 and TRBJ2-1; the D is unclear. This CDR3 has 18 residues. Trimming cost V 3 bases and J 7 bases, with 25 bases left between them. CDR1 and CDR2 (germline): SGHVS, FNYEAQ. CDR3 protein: CASSFRRDHTTNANEQFF. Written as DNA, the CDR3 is TGTGCCAGCAGCTTCAGAAGGGATCACACGACCAATGCGAATGAGCAGTTCTTC.

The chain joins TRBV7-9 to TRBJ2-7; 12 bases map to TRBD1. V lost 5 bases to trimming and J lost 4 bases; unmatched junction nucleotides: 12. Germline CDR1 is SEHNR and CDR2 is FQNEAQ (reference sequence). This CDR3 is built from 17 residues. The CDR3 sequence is CASSLGTGGTTGYEQYF. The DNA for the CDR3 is TGTGCCAGCAGCCTCGGGACAGGGGGCACAACTGGTTACGAGCAGTACTTC.